This TCR beta chain was identified in a study of T-cell memory formation after mild COVID-19. Findings and caveats of the study: There were some responding clones in pre-infection memory, which suggested that cross-reactive memory had joined. From day 15 to 85, contracting clones were balanced between CD4 and CD8, whereas later expanders leaned toward CD4+.

TCRdb re-called the 5' RACE reads through MiXCR, storing one row per CDR3 protein. Of hundreds of thousands of distinct CDR3 sequences in the sample, roughly 14% were seen once. This clonotype was seen a handful of times. Antigen: not known. J was trimmed by 3 bases and V by 4 bases; bases with no gene match: 8. The CDR3 is made up of 15 amino acids. CDR1 and CDR2 from the germline V gene are SGHNT and YYREEE (reference sequence). The source of this sequence is an adult woman who had mild COVID-19 (a few samples of this study predate the infection). Cell type and time point are not known. The material sequenced was PBMCs or a T cell subset sorted from them (not recorded which). The gene calls are TRBV5-4 and TRBJ2-7, with TRBD1 matching over 9 bases. CDR3 DNA sequence: TGTGCCAGCAGCCCGGACAGGGGCCCACACTACGAGCAGTACTTC. Its protein product is CASSPDRGPHYEQYF.